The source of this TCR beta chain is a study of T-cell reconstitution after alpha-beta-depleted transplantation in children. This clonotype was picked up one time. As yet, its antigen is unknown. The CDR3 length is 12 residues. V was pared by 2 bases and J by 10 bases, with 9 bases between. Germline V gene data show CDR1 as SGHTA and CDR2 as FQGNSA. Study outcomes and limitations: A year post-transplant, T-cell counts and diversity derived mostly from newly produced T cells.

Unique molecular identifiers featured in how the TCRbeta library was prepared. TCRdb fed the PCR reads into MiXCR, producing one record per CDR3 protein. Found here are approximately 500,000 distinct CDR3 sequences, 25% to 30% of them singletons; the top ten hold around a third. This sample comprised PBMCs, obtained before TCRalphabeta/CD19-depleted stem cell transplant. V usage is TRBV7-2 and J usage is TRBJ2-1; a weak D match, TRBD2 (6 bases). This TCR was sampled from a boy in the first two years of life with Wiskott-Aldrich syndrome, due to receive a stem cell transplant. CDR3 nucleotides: TGTGCCAGCAGCTTACGGGGGTTAGAGCAGTTCTTC. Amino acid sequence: CASSLRGLEQFF.